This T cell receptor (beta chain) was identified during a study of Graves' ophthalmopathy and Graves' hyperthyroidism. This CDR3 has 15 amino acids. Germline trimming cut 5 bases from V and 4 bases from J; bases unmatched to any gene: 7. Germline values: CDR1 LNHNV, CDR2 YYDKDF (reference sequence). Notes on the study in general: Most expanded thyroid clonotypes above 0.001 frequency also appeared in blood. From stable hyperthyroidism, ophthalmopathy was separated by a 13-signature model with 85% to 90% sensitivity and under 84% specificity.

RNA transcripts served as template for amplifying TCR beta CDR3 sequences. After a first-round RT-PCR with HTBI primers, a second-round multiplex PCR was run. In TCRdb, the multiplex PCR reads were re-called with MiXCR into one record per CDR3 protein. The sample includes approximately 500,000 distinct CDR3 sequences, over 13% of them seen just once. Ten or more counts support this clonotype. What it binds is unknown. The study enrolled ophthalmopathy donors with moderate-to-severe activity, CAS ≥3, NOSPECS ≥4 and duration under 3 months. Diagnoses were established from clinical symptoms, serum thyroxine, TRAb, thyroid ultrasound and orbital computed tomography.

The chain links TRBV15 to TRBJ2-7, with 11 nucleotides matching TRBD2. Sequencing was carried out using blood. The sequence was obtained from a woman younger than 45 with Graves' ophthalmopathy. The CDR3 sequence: CATSASGTSGYEQYF. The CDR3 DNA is TGTGCCACCAGCGCTTCCGGGACTAGCGGTTACGAGCAGTACTTC.